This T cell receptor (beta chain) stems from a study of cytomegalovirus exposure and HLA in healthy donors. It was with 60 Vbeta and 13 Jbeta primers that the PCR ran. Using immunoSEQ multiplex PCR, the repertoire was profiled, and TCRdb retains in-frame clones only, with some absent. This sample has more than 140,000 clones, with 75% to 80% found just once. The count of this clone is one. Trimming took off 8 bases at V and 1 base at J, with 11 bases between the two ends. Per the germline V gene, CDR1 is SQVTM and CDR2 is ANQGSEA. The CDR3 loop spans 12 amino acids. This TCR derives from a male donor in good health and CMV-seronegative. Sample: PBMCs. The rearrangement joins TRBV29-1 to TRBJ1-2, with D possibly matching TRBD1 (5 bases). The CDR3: CSIQQGNYGYTF. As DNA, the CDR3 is TGCAGCATTCAGCAGGGTAACTATGGCTACACCTTC.